Below are 17 T cell receptor beta chains sequenced from a single sample in a study of shared clonotypes between healthy human individuals. Using immunoSEQ multiplex PCR, the repertoire was profiled, and TCRdb retains in-frame clones only, with some absent. The sample lists about 460,000 clones, roughly 80% occurring once. The sequenced sample consisted of PBMCs. These receptors originate from a woman between 40 and 55 years old in good health. Some clones in this sample may be carry-over from other donors' samples.

This clone was recorded a few times. This chain links TRBV7-2 with TRBJ1-2; D not resolved. The V and J ends lost 2 bases and 8 bases respectively, with 15 bases between them. CDR3 length: 14 amino acids. Germline values: CDR1 SGHTA, CDR2 FQGNSA. The CDR3 DNA follows: TGTGCCAGCAGCTTATATGGGCCGAGGAAGGGCTACACCTTC. This encodes CASSLYGPRKGYTF.

This clone has just one count. This chain joins TRBV30 and TRBJ2-2; 7 bases agree with TRBD2. The CDR3 spans 15 residues. Looked up from germline, CDR1 is GTSNPN and CDR2 is SVGIG (reference sequence). Trimming at V came to 0 bases and at J to 4 bases, leaving 5 bases not matched to a gene. The CDR3 region has the DNA TGTGCCTGGAGTGTAGGCGGGAGTGGCACCGGGGAGCTGTTTTTT. Encoded protein: CAWSVGGSGTGELFF.

The chain links TRBV9 to TRBJ1-1; 9 bases line up with TRBD1. CDR3 size: 15 residues. The V gene end was trimmed by 3 bases and the J gene end by 0 bases; junction bases not matched to a gene: 3. Germline assignment: CDR1 SGDLS and CDR2 YYNGEE. The CDR3 coding sequence is TGTGCCAGCAGCGAGGACAGGGGCCTGAACACTGAAGCTTTCTTT. This gives the protein CASSEDRGLNTEAFF.

This chain connects TRBV18 to TRBJ1-5; the D is unclear. The CDR3 is 13 residues long. Trimming cost V 3 bases and J 3 bases, with 6 bases left between them. In germline, CDR1 is KGHSH, CDR2 LQKENI. The CDR3 DNA follows: TGTGCCAGCTCACCTGAGACCAATCAGCCCCAGCATTTT. Protein: CASSPETNQPQHF.

In regard to this clone: A far larger clone differs by one base, so this is likely a read error. At the DNA level, this CDR3 is encoded by other sequences in the same sample as well. The J gene is TRBJ2-5, the V gene TRBV18, with 7 bases lining up with TRBD1. The CDR3 runs to 13 residues. Germline loops: CDR1 KGHSH, CDR2 LQKENI. In DNA, the CDR3 is TGTGCCAGCTCTCGCGGACAGGATGAGACTCAGTACTTC. Its translation is CASSRGQDETQYF.

This clone came up a few times. The J gene is TRBJ2-1, the V gene TRBV2, with 9 bases fitting TRBD2. Germline V lookup: CDR1 SNHLY, CDR2 FYNNEI. CDR3 size: 15 residues. With V trimmed by 5 bases and J by 3 bases, 5 bases remained unmatched. The CDR3 reads CASSPSGRIYNEQFF. CDR3 nucleotides: TGTGCCAGCAGTCCGAGCGGGAGGATCTACAATGAGCAGTTCTTC.

The chain uses TRBV21-1 and TRBJ2-4; the DNA was not compared with TRBD1, the D call given in the table. TRBV21-1 is described as a pseudogene. This CDR3 contains 19 residues. Here the CDR3 DNA reads TGTGCCAGCAGCGCCTTCGACAGGGATCTTGACTTAGCCAAAAACATTCAGTACTTC. Amino acid sequence: CASSAFDRDLDLAKNIQYF.

The chain links TRBV28 to TRBJ2-3, with unresolved D. Trimming pared 1 base from V and 4 bases from J, leaving 3 bases between. The CDR3 has 12 amino acids. CDR1 and CDR2 (germline): MDHEN, SYDVKM. CDR3 coding DNA: TGTGCCAGCAGTTTATTGGCAGATACGCAGTATTTT. Its protein is CASSLLADTQYF.

The rearrangement links TRBV9 to TRBJ2-6; D remains ambiguous. This CDR3 has 16 amino acids. CDR1 and CDR2 from the germline V gene are SGDLS and YYNGEE. Trimming shortened V by 3 bases and J by 0 bases, and 10 bases separated the two germline ends. The CDR3 spells CASSASKASGANVLTF. Written as DNA, the CDR3 is TGTGCCAGCAGCGCCTCTAAGGCCTCTGGGGCCAACGTCCTGACTTTC.

Turning to this clone: Given a much more abundant clone one base away, this may be a read error. This chain connects TRBV14 to TRBJ2-5; D might be TRBD1 (5 bases). The CDR3 totals 16 residues. CDR1 and CDR2 (germline): SGHDN, FVKESK. CDR3 sequence: CASSHLRLGHQGTQYF. CDR3 DNA sequence: TGTGCCAGCAGCCATCTCCGGTTGGGGCACCAAGGGACCCAGTACTTC. Filled out from reference TRBV14 and TRBJ2-5, the complete variable domain reads EAGVTQFPSHSVIEKGQTVTLRCDPISGHDNLYWYRRVMGKEIKFLLHFVKESKQDESGMPNNRFLAERTGGTYSTLKVQPAELEDSGVYFCASSHLRLGHQGTQYFGPGTRLLVL.

The chain couples TRBV5-1 to TRBJ2-1; D possibly corresponds to TRBD1 (5 bases). The CDR3 covers 15 residues. Germline V gene sequence: CDR1 SGHRS, CDR2 YFSETQ. V was cut by 3 bases and J by 7 bases, with 17 bases left in between. CDR3 nucleotide sequence: TGCGCCAGCAGCTCCCACGTCGTAAGGGGAAATGAGCAGTTCTTC. It specifies CASSSHVVRGNEQFF.

The V call is TRBV9, the J call TRBJ1-5; no reliable D call. The germline V gene encodes CDR1 SGDLS and CDR2 YYNGEE. Trimming took 4 bases from V and 2 from J, leaving 13 bases between them. The CDR3 runs to 15 residues. The CDR3 nucleotides are TGTGCCAGCAGCCCCTCAGCCATGGGCAATCAGCCCCAGCATTTT. Its protein product is CASSPSAMGNQPQHF.

The rearrangement links TRBV5-4 to TRBJ2-3; 8 nucleotides agree with TRBD2. Germline trimming cut 4 bases from V and 3 bases from J; bases unmatched to any gene: 7. The CDR3 spans 15 residues. In germline, CDR1 is SGHNT, CDR2 YYREEE (reference sequence). The CDR3 spells CASSLERERTDTQYF. In DNA, the CDR3 is TGTGCCAGCAGCCTGGAGCGGGAGAGAACAGATACGCAGTATTTT.

This clone came up a few times. The chain joins TRBV7-2 to TRBJ2-1, with 8 bases matching TRBD2. This CDR3 spans 14 amino acids. The trim removed 5 bases at V and 9 bases at J, leaving 9 bases unmatched. Germline-derived CDR1 and CDR2 are SGHTA and FQGNSA. The CDR3 sequence: CASSPSGSGSEQFF. The DNA of the CDR3 is TGTGCCAGCAGCCCCAGCGGGAGTGGCTCTGAGCAGTTCTTC.

This chain joins TRBV7-9 and TRBJ2-1, with D possibly being TRBD1 or TRBD2 (5 bases each). The V gene lost 1 base and the J gene lost 8 bases, with 12 bases spanning the gap. The CDR3 covers 14 residues. Per the germline V gene, CDR1 is SEHNR and CDR2 is FQNEAQ (reference sequence). CDR3 protein: CASSLGGARDEQFF. The CDR3 nucleotides read TGTGCCAGCAGCTTAGGAGGGGCAAGAGATGAGCAGTTCTTC.

The chain couples TRBV4-3 to TRBJ2-1, with TRBD2 matching 8 bases. The ends lost 0 bases at V and 9 bases at J; junction bases unmatched: 4. CDR1 is LGHNA and CDR2 is YSLEER in the germline V gene. The length of the CDR3 is 14 residues. The CDR3 DNA is TGCGCCAGCAGCCAAGAAGGGACTAGGAGTGAGCAGTTCTTC. It encodes CASSQEGTRSEQFF.

The chain combines TRBV9 with TRBJ1-4; tentatively, D is TRBD1 (6 bases). V was trimmed by 0 bases and J by 7 bases, leaving 10 bases between them. CDR1 is SGDLS, CDR2 YYNGEE, per germline. The CDR3 covers 14 residues. CDR3 protein: CASSVGGTTEKLFF. The CDR3, as DNA: TGTGCCAGCAGCGTAGGGGGGACAACTGAAAAACTGTTTTTT.